These T cell receptor beta chains were read from a single sample in a study of CD8 T cells in ankylosing spondylitis. TCRdb re-derived calls from the 5' RACE reads in MiXCR, one entry per CDR3 protein. Found here are 450,000 to 550,000 distinct CDR3 sequences, roughly 5.3% of them singletons; the top ten hold under 4.5%. The sample comprised blood, either unsorted or a sorted T cell fraction (not recorded which). These receptors were collected from a male donor with ankylosing spondylitis. The CDR3 runs from the conserved cysteine through the conserved F or W. D genes are given only for firm matches. Clone size is not always given. Where it is, it says once, few, many or a class for expanded clones.

many,TRBV5-1,-,TRBJ2-1,CASRVVVGPNEQFF,TGCGCCAGCAGGGTGGTGGTGGGGCCGAATGAGCAGTTCTTC
many,TRBV24-1,-,TRBJ2-5,CATSARTGQETQYF,TGTGCCACCAGTGCCCGAACTGGCCAAGAGACCCAGTACTTC
many,TRBV7-2,TRBD2,TRBJ2-1,CASSLAPSGRASFNEQFF,TGTGCCAGCAGCTTAGCCCCTAGCGGGAGGGCGTCCTTTAATGAGCAGTTCTTC
many,TRBV7-9,-,TRBJ1-1,CATLRRVELAEAFF,TGTGCCACTCTACGCAGGGTGGAGTTGGCTGAAGCTTTCTTT
few,TRBV20-1,-,TRBJ2-1,CCATGTSAFYNEQFF,TGCTGTGCTACCGGGACTTCCGCCTTCTACAATGAGCAGTTCTTC
many,TRBV20-1,TRBD1,TRBJ1-1,CSASQGANTEAFF,TGCAGTGCTTCCCAGGGGGCGAACACTGAAGCTTTCTTT
many,TRBV28,-,TRBJ2-5,CASSFRDETQYF,TGTGCCAGCAGTTTTCGGGATGAGACCCAGTACTTC
many,TRBV20-1,-,TRBJ2-7,CSAMTRVVREQYF,TGCAGTGCCATGACGCGCGTGGTCAGGGAGCAGTACTTC
few,TRBV4-1,TRBD2,TRBJ2-5,CASSQRTSGRAKETQYF,TGCGCCAGCAGCCAAAGGACTAGCGGGAGGGCTAAAGAGACCCAGTACTTC
many,TRBV6-5,TRBD2,TRBJ2-1,CASSYSTTSTAYNEQFF,TGTGCCAGCAGTTACTCCACGACTAGCACAGCTTACAATGAGCAGTTCTTC
few,TRBV6-1,TRBD1,TRBJ1-2,CASRLTGIDGYTF,TGTGCCAGCAGGTTGACAGGGATCGATGGCTACACCTTC
many,TRBV6-1,-,TRBJ1-4,CASKPLDLSEKLFF,TGTGCCAGCAAACCCCTGGATCTCAGCGAAAAACTGTTTTTT
few,TRBV6-2/TRBV6-3,TRBD1,TRBJ2-1,CASSADRGLSYNEQFF,TGTGCCAGCAGTGCGGACAGGGGGCTCTCCTACAATGAGCAGTTCTTC
many,TRBV4-3,TRBD1,TRBJ2-7,CASSQEYTGAYEQYF,TGCGCCAGCAGCCAAGAATATACAGGGGCCTACGAGCAGTACTTC
many,TRBV5-1,TRBD1,TRBJ1-4,CASSFPGQGTEKLFF,TGCGCCAGCAGTTTTCCGGGACAGGGGACTGAAAAACTGTTTTTT
many,TRBV6-5,-,TRBJ1-4,CASSYRAGGVAEKLFF,TGTGCCAGCAGTTACAGGGCCGGGGGGGTCGCGGAAAAACTGTTTTTT
few,TRBV20-1,TRBD2,TRBJ2-1,CSAVQGPGLAGAEQFF,TGCAGTGCCGTACAGGGGCCGGGACTAGCGGGAGCCGAGCAGTTCTTC
-,TRBV7-8,-,TRBJ2-7,CASLGPGIPYEQYF,TGTGCCAGCCTGGGCCCGGGAATCCCATACGAGCAGTACTTC
many,TRBV7-2,TRBD2,TRBJ2-3,CASSLAQLAANTQYF,TGTGCCAGCAGCTTAGCCCAACTAGCGGCAAATACGCAGTATTTT
many,TRBV7-2,-,TRBJ1-3,CASTPRVSGNTIYF,TGTGCCAGCACCCCCCGGGTTTCTGGAAACACCATATATTTT
many,TRBV6-5,TRBD2,TRBJ2-3,CASSYSSAGGRGTQYF,TGTGCCAGCAGTTACTCCTCAGCGGGAGGGCGAGGTACGCAGTATTTT
many,TRBV5-1,-,TRBJ2-7,CASSLGLDPHEQYF,TGCGCCAGCAGCCTCGGACTGGACCCCCACGAGCAGTACTTC
many,TRBV6-1,TRBD2,TRBJ2-3,CASRQGLAGYITQYF,TGTGCCAGCAGACAAGGACTAGCGGGATATATTACGCAGTATTTT